These 27 T cell receptor beta chains share one sample of origin, sequenced in a study of cytomegalovirus exposure and HLA in healthy donors. It was with 60 Vbeta and 13 Jbeta primers that the PCR ran. Clones were sequenced by immunoSEQ multiplex PCR, and TCRdb holds only the in-frame ones, with some missing. The sample lists roughly 150,000 clones; roughly a tenth were seen once. The source material was PBMCs. The receptors originated from a male donor in good health and CMV-seronegative.

V usage is TRBV4-1 and J usage is TRBJ2-1; the D gene is possibly TRBD2 (6 bases). Germline V CDR1 and CDR2: MGHRA, YSYEKL. Deletions cut 0 bases from V and 4 bases from J, with 7 bases between. The CDR3 runs to 14 residues. This CDR3 is CASSQEGTYNEQFF. CDR3 sequence (DNA): TGCGCCAGCAGCCAAGAAGGGACTTACAATGAGCAGTTCTTC.

This clone was counted a few times. The chain has TRBV9 and TRBJ2-5, with D possibly TRBD2 on 6 matching bases. Germline V gene data show CDR1 as SGDLS and CDR2 as YYNGEE. The CDR3 length is 14 residues. Trimming took off 2 bases at V and 4 bases at J, with 12 bases between the two ends. The CDR3 sequence: CASSVGQGGETQYF. Written as DNA, the CDR3 is TGTGCCAGCAGCGTTGGCCAGGGAGGAGAGACCCAGTACTTC.

This chain links TRBV7-3 with TRBJ2-3; weak D call: TRBD2 (6 bases). This CDR3 region has 15 residues. Germline loops: CDR1 SGHTA, CDR2 FQGTGA. V was cut by 5 bases and J by 2 bases, with 14 bases left in between. The CDR3 sequence is CASSQGLAHTDTQYF. DNA of the CDR3: TGTGCCAGCAGCCAAGGGCTAGCGCACACAGATACGCAGTATTTT.

This clone has just a few counts. The gene calls are TRBV18 and TRBJ1-2, with 7 bases lining up with TRBD1. This CDR3 has 14 amino acids. The germline V gene encodes CDR1 KGHSH and CDR2 LQKENI. Germline trimming cut 3 bases from V and 4 bases from J; bases unmatched to any gene: 5. The CDR3 nucleotides are TGTGCCAGCTCACCTGACAGGGCGGCCTATGGCTACACCTTC. Its protein product is CASSPDRAAYGYTF.

The DNA of the CDR3 is TGTGCCAGCAGTTCGGAGGATCAGCCCCAGCATTTT. It specifies CASSSEDQPQHF. V and J are TRBV13 and TRBJ1-5; the D is unclear. V gave up 6 bases and J gave up 5 bases, with 8 bases separating them. Germline loops: CDR1 PRHDT, CDR2 FYEKMQ (reference sequence). The CDR3 contains 12 residues.

The CDR3 is CASSTGDGYGYTF. In nucleotides, the CDR3 is TGTGCCAGTAGTACAGGGGACGGCTATGGCTACACCTTC. The gene calls are TRBV19 and TRBJ1-2, with D possibly TRBD1 on 6 matching bases. The CDR3 runs to 13 residues. The V end was cut by 4 bases, the J end by 4 bases, with 10 bases between. Germline lookup yields CDR1 LNHDA and CDR2 SQIVND (reference sequence).

The chain uses TRBV19 and TRBJ2-7; possible D gene TRBD1, 7 bases. In germline, CDR1 is LNHDA, CDR2 SQIVND (reference sequence). This CDR3 is built from 21 residues. V was clipped by 3 bases and J by 4 bases, with 34 bases between them. CDR3 in amino acids: CASSIVVPVGPGGGVVYEQYF. CDR3 nucleotide sequence: TGTGCCAGTAGTATCGTCGTCCCGGTTGGGCCCGGAGGGGGCGTCGTTTACGAGCAGTACTTC.

V and J are TRBV19 and TRBJ1-1; TRBD1 aligns across 10 bases. J lost 7 bases, V lost 10 bases, and 6 bases had no gene match. Germline loops: CDR1 LNHDA, CDR2 SQIVND (reference sequence). This CDR3 has 12 amino acids. The CDR3 loop is CATRQGAREAFF. CDR3 nucleotides: TGTGCCACCAGACAGGGGGCGCGTGAAGCTTTCTTT. Full variable domain (missing parts from reference TRBV19 and TRBJ1-1): DGGITQSPKYLFRKEGQNVTLSCEQNLNHDAMYWYRQDPGQGLRLIYYSQIVNDFQKGDIAEGYSVSREKKESFPLTVTSAQKNPTAFYLCATRQGAREAFFGQGTRLTVV.

This clone has only a few counts. This rearrangement joins TRBV7-9 to TRBJ1-1, with D possibly being TRBD1 (5 bases). Trimming took off 7 bases at V and 1 base at J, with 19 bases between the two ends. This CDR3 comprises 16 residues. Germline-derived CDR1 and CDR2 are SEHNR and FQNEAQ (reference sequence). The CDR3 nucleotides are TGTGCCAGCACCGAAGTGGGGCTGGGTGGGAACACTGAAGCTTTCTTT. Translated, it gives CASTEVGLGGNTEAFF.

The CDR3 DNA reads TGTGCCAGCAGTCGCACCACAGGGAATGAAAAACTGTTTTTT. This encodes CASSRTTGNEKLFF. V usage is TRBV7-2 and J usage is TRBJ1-4, with a tentative D call TRBD1 (6 bases). CDR3 length: 14 residues. The germline V and J ends were trimmed by 6 bases and 5 bases, with 13 bases remaining between them. Per the germline V gene, CDR1 is SGHTA and CDR2 is FQGNSA.

The V and J genes are TRBV25-1 and TRBJ2-7, with D maybe TRBD1 (5 bases). V was trimmed by 0 bases and J by 1 base, leaving 10 bases between them. The CDR3 extends over 15 amino acids. CDR1 and CDR2 (germline): MGHDK, SYGVNS. CDR3 region: CASSEYGQGSYEQYF. The DNA for the CDR3 is TGTGCCAGCAGTGAATATGGGCAGGGATCCTACGAGCAGTACTTC.

The genes are TRBV19 and TRBJ1-5, with D perhaps matching TRBD1 (6 bases). Germline V gene sequence: CDR1 LNHDA, CDR2 SQIVND (reference sequence). This CDR3 comprises 16 residues. Trimming stripped 4 bases from V and 6 bases from J, with 19 bases between. The CDR3 nucleotides are TGTGCCAGTAGTAAGCTTCCCCAGGGGAACCGTCAGCCCCAGCATTTT. Protein sequence: CASSKLPQGNRQPQHF.

A few counts support this clone. The chain joins TRBV27 to TRBJ1-2; tentatively, D is TRBD1 (5 bases). Per the germline V gene, CDR1 is MNHEY and CDR2 is SMNVEV (reference sequence). CDR3 size: 14 residues. The ends were cut back, 2 bases at V and 4 bases at J, with 11 bases in the middle. CDR3 DNA sequence: TGTGCCAGCAGTTTAACGGGGGAGGGCTATGGCTACACCTTC. It translates to CASSLTGEGYGYTF.

This clone occurred a few times. The chain uses TRBV27 and TRBJ1-2; 8 bases are a match to TRBD1. Germline lookup yields CDR1 MNHEY and CDR2 SMNVEV (reference sequence). The CDR3 has 16 amino acids. The trim removed 4 bases at V and 5 bases at J, leaving 12 bases unmatched. CDR3 protein: CASSSSDRGDNYGYTF. DNA of the CDR3: TGTGCCAGCAGTTCGTCCGACAGGGGAGATAATTATGGCTACACCTTC.

This clone was seen more than once but under ten times. The V gene is TRBV5-4, the J gene TRBJ2-1, with 14 bases matching TRBD2. Looked up from germline, CDR1 is SGHNT and CDR2 is YYREEE (reference sequence). CDR3 size: 14 residues. With 1 base clipped from V and 12 bases from J, the junction kept 3 bases outside the gene matches. CDR3 residues: CASSLPGTSGGQFF. CDR3 nucleotides: TGTGCCAGCAGCTTGCCTGGGACTAGCGGGGGGCAGTTCTTC.

V usage is TRBV9 and J usage is TRBJ2-5; TRBD2 aligns across 7 bases. The germline V gene encodes CDR1 SGDLS and CDR2 YYNGEE. The CDR3 totals 11 residues. J lost 7 bases, V lost 3 bases, and 0 bases had no gene match. The CDR3 reads CASSAGGTQYF. The CDR3 nucleotides are TGTGCCAGCAGCGCGGGGGGGACCCAGTACTTC.

This clone has a handful of counts. This chain links TRBV25-1 with TRBJ2-5; 7 bases match TRBD1. Unmatched junction bases numbered 1, after V lost 2 bases and J lost 1 base. Germline CDR1 MGHDK, CDR2 SYGVNS. The length of the CDR3 is 14 residues. CDR3 protein: CASSERTGQETQYF. The DNA of the CDR3 is TGTGCCAGCAGTGAACGGACAGGCCAAGAGACCCAGTACTTC. Variable domain in full (rest from reference TRBV25-1 and TRBJ2-5): EADIYQTPRYLVIGTGKKITLECSQTMGHDKMYWYQQDPGMELHLIHYSYGVNSTEKGDLSSESTVSRIRTEHFPLTLESARPSHTSQYLCASSERTGQETQYFGPGTRLLVL.

The V call is TRBV19, the J call TRBJ1-5; D not certain. V lost 1 base and J 5 bases, leaving 9 bases between the germline ends. The CDR3 has 14 residues. Per germline, CDR1 LNHDA and CDR2 SQIVND (reference sequence). The CDR3 is CASSIGGEYQPQHF. The DNA of the CDR3 is TGTGCCAGTAGTATAGGCGGAGAGTATCAGCCCCAGCATTTT.

The rearrangement joins TRBV7-9 to TRBJ1-1; the D is unclear. This CDR3 spans 14 amino acids. The germline V gene has CDR1 SEHNR and CDR2 FQNEAQ (reference sequence). V lost 5 bases and J 5 bases, leaving 15 bases between the germline ends. The CDR3 DNA follows: TGTGCCAGCAGCCCCTCGAGGAAGATAACTGAAGCTTTCTTT. Protein: CASSPSRKITEAFF.

The chain employs TRBV29-1 and TRBJ2-5; D not certain. Looked up from germline, CDR1 is SQVTM and CDR2 is ANQGSEA. V was trimmed by 2 bases and J by 2 bases, leaving 6 bases between them. The CDR3 length is 12 residues. CDR3 sequence: CSVESQQETQYF. The CDR3 DNA reads TGCAGCGTTGAATCCCAGCAAGAGACCCAGTACTTC.

This clone was seen a handful of times. CDR3 protein: CASSPRGRSDTGELFF. CDR3 DNA sequence: TGTGCCAGCAGCCCCCGAGGGCGGTCTGACACCGGGGAGCTGTTTTTT. The chain recombines TRBV7-2 with TRBJ2-2; possible D gene TRBD2, 5 bases. The V and J ends lost 5 bases and 3 bases respectively, with 16 bases between them. This CDR3 has 16 residues. The germline V gene encodes CDR1 SGHTA and CDR2 FQGNSA.

This clone was detected a few times. The rearrangement joins TRBV19 to TRBJ2-1, with a possible D match to TRBD1 (6 bases). From germline, CDR1 is LNHDA and CDR2 SQIVND (reference sequence). The CDR3 contains 17 residues. The V end lost 0 bases, the J end lost 5 bases, and 17 bases lay between the germline ends. The CDR3 protein is CASSIDGLRTANNEQFF. CDR3 nucleotides: TGTGCCAGTAGTATAGATGGCTTGAGGACAGCTAACAATGAGCAGTTCTTC.

The gene calls are TRBV4-2 and TRBJ2-7; TRBD1 aligns across 8 bases. The germline gives CDR1 LGHNA, CDR2 YNFKEQ. V trimming: 0 bases; J trimming: 3 bases; junction bases outside the gene matches: 1. The CDR3 contains 14 residues. CDR3 sequence reads: CASSQEDRGYEQYF. The CDR3, as DNA: TGTGCCAGCAGCCAAGAAGACAGGGGCTACGAGCAGTACTTC.

This clone was seen only a few times. This chain's CDR3 is CASSLDRGAGELFF. CDR3 DNA sequence: TGCGCCAGCAGCTTGGATCGGGGGGCCGGGGAGCTGTTTTTT. V usage is TRBV5-1 and J usage is TRBJ2-2, with 7 nucleotides matching TRBD2. Germline CDR1 SGHRS, CDR2 YFSETQ. CDR3 size: 14 residues. V shed 0 bases, J shed 6 bases, and the junction held 2 bases outside the gene matches.

This sequence joins TRBV28 and TRBJ2-7; 8 nucleotides align to TRBD1. The J segment lost 0 bases and the V segment lost 5 bases, leaving 6 bases of the junction unmatched. CDR1 is MDHEN and CDR2 is SYDVKM in the germline V gene. There are 15 residues in the CDR3. The CDR3 coding sequence is TGTGCCAGCAGTCCCGGGACAGGAGTCTCCTACGAGCAGTACTTC. Translating it yields CASSPGTGVSYEQYF.

This chain joins TRBV10-3 and TRBJ2-7, with 10 bases identical to TRBD2. The CDR3 totals 12 residues. CDR1 and CDR2 from the germline V gene are ENHRY and SYGVKD. The V segment lost 6 bases and the J segment 6 bases; nucleotides outside the gene matches: 2. This chain's CDR3 is CAISGLAVEQYF. The CDR3 DNA follows: TGTGCCATCAGCGGACTAGCGGTCGAGCAGTACTTC.

This clone was picked up a small number of times. This chain uses TRBV7-9 with TRBJ1-1; no clear D. This CDR3 comprises 15 residues. V lost 6 bases, J lost 3 bases, and 17 bases lay in between. Germline loops: CDR1 SEHNR, CDR2 FQNEAQ (reference sequence). The CDR3 DNA reads as TGTGCCAGCAGACACCTGGAGCGGAGGGACACTGAAGCTTTCTTT. Translating gives CASRHLERRDTEAFF.